Listed below are T cell receptor beta chains from one sample, sequenced in a study of blood T cell repertoires in COVID-19. Libraries were prepared by immunoSEQ multiplex PCR; TCRdb keeps only in-frame clonotypes and omits some of them. Of a few hundred thousand clones listed, about 73% are singletons. Sequencing was performed on peripheral blood. The receptors were sampled from a woman older than 75 with acute or convalescent COVID-19. CDR3s include the opening cysteine and the closing phenylalanine or tryptophan. Each record gives: V gene, CDR3 length, J gene, CDR3 protein.

TRBV10-2	14	TRBJ1-1	CASRDWEKRTEAFF
TRBV12-5	14	TRBJ2-5	CASAWGGHQETQYF
TRBV7-2	12	TRBJ2-7	CASSQAGYEQYF
TRBV13	15	TRBJ2-5	CASSSRRDGQETQYF
TRBV9	17	TRBJ1-1	CASSGARGLRMNTEAFF
TRBV18	16	TRBJ1-5	CASSPGTGSSNQPQHF
TRBV6-6	12	TRBJ1-1	CASSHRNTEAFF
TRBV4-1	17	TRBJ1-6	CASSQGGTDVLNSPLHF
TRBV12-3/TRBV12-4	13	TRBJ2-7	CASSRGTYYEQYF
TRBV5-1	14	TRBJ2-5	CASRSGTGQETQYF
TRBV2	15	TRBJ1-3	CASSIEAGVKNTIYF
TRBV3-1/TRBV3-2	16	TRBJ2-5	CASSQRDRGAMETQYF
TRBV5-1	15	TRBJ1-2	CASSSPKTGIDGYTF
TRBV12-3/TRBV12-4	13	TRBJ2-6	CASTTAPANVLTF
TRBV2	12	TRBJ1-3	CASRRRGNTIYF
TRBV7-2	14	TRBJ1-1	CASSFSTGNTEAFF
TRBV29-1	12	TRBJ1-2	CSVDRGTYGYTF
TRBV10-3	16	TRBJ1-4	CAISQSSGDRSEKLFF
TRBV12-3/TRBV12-4	13	TRBJ2-7	CASTIGHTYEQYF
TRBV28	18	TRBJ2-7	CASSLYLGTSGSSYEQYF
TRBV11-2	13	TRBJ1-1	CASSLEGGTEAFF
TRBV5-1	14	TRBJ2-7	CASSPGTGGYEQYF
TRBV20-1	11	TRBJ1-2	CSAGGGLGYTF
TRBV7-9	15	TRBJ1-2	CASSPLGGVAYGYTF
TRBV3-1/TRBV3-2	15	TRBJ2-1	CASSPRGASYNEQFF
TRBV2	14	TRBJ1-6	CASSGVGGPSPLHF
TRBV7-9	15	TRBJ1-2	CASSSLDRVNYGYTF
TRBV29-1	13	TRBJ1-1	CSGRTGGNTEAFF
TRBV7-2	13	TRBJ1-1	CASRPLVNTEAFF
TRBV7-2	15	TRBJ1-1	CASSLAPGGGGEAFF
TRBV5-1	14	TRBJ1-6	CASSLRQGDSPLHF
TRBV28	14	TRBJ1-1	CASSFSGQNTEAFF
TRBV6-4	14	TRBJ2-2	CASSLDLNTGELFF
TRBV24-1	13	TRBJ2-1	CATSNGGVYEQFF
TRBV7-2	13	TRBJ2-7	CASSSQAGYEQYF
TRBV6-2/TRBV6-3	14	TRBJ1-5	CASSFRQGIQPQHF
TRBV4-1	16	TRBJ2-5	CASSQKPWTGQETQYF
TRBV12-3/TRBV12-4	13	TRBJ1-2	CASRRDRVYDYTF
TRBV7-8	14	TRBJ1-2	CASSIDRGYYGYTF
TRBV15	13	TRBJ2-7	CATSRDPGYEQYF